Listed below are T cell receptor beta chains from one sample, sequenced in a study of shared clonotypes between healthy human individuals. TCRdb's table, derived via immunoSEQ multiplex PCR, lists solely in-frame clones and lacks some. The sample lists about 470,000 clones, about four fifths occurring once. Source material: PBMCs. These receptor sequences come from a woman in her 40s in good health. Some clones in this sample may be carry-over from other donors' samples. Both conserved end residues are part of each CDR3. D genes are given only for firm matches. Rows may omit the clone size; those that give it use once, few, many or a size class.

D: TRBD2; length: 18; V: TRBV5-1; size: -; J: TRBJ2-3; DNA: TGCGCCAGCAGCCCCGGGACTAGCGGGTTTTCTAGCACAGATACGCAGTATTTT; CDR3: CASSPGTSGFSSTDTQYF
D: -; length: 12; V: TRBV30; size: -; J: TRBJ1-2; DNA: TGTGCCTGGAGCGGTTTCAACTATGGCTACACCTTC; CDR3: CAWSGFNYGYTF
D: -; length: 15; V: TRBV30; size: -; J: TRBJ2-5; DNA: TGTGCCTGGAGTGTACCAGGTAATTGGAAGAGGACCCAGTACTTC; CDR3: CAWSVPGNWKRTQYF
D: TRBD2; length: 14; V: TRBV19; size: -; J: TRBJ2-7; DNA: TGTGCCAGTAGTCTCGGGCCTAGCGGATACGAGCAGTACTTC; CDR3: CASSLGPSGYEQYF
D: TRBD1; length: 13; V: TRBV30; size: -; J: TRBJ1-6; DNA: TGTGCCTGGGAACAGGGGTATAATTCACCCCTCCACTTT; CDR3: CAWEQGYNSPLHF
D: -; length: 15; V: TRBV6-5; size: -; J: TRBJ2-1; DNA: TGTGCCAGCAGTTACTGGGGGAGCTCCTACAATGAGCAGTTCTTC; CDR3: CASSYWGSSYNEQFF
D: -; length: 16; V: TRBV18; size: once; J: TRBJ2-2; DNA: TGTGCCAGCTCCCAAATGACAGGTCTGGACACCGGGGAGCTGTTTTTT; CDR3: CASSQMTGLDTGELFF
D: TRBD1; length: 15; V: TRBV6-4; size: -; J: TRBJ2-3; DNA: TGTGCCAGCAGTGAGGGGACAGGAGGCACAGATACGCAGTATTTT; CDR3: CASSEGTGGTDTQYF
D: -; length: 13; V: TRBV7-8; size: -; J: TRBJ2-5; DNA: TGTGCCAGCAGTTCTGCCGGGGCGAAAACCCAGTACTTC; CDR3: CASSSAGAKTQYF
D: -; length: 15; V: TRBV30; size: -; J: TRBJ1-3; DNA: TGTGCCTGGAACCCTTGGCCTAGCTCTGGAAACACCATATATTTT; CDR3: CAWNPWPSSGNTIYF
D: -; length: 16; V: TRBV28; size: once; J: TRBJ2-7; DNA: TGTGCCAGCAGTCCAAGATCCGGGACACGGACCTACGAGCAGTACTTC; CDR3: CASSPRSGTRTYEQYF
D: -; length: 16; V: TRBV27; size: -; J: TRBJ2-5; DNA: TGTGCCAGCAGTTTATCGATAGAGACAAGGCAAGAGACCCAGTACTTC; CDR3: CASSLSIETRQETQYF
D: TRBD2; length: 16; V: TRBV10-1; size: -; J: TRBJ2-3; DNA: TGCGCCAGCAGTGAGTCGACGGCGGGAGGGCCAGATACGCAGTATTTT; CDR3: CASSESTAGGPDTQYF
D: -; length: 13; V: TRBV7-2; size: few; J: TRBJ1-1; DNA: TGTGCCAGCAGCTTAGCGGGAACAACTGAAGCTTTCTTT; CDR3: CASSLAGTTEAFF
D: -; length: 15; V: TRBV28; size: -; J: TRBJ2-3; DNA: TGTGCCAGCAGTCCGTTCCCAGGGGGGTCAGATACGCAGTATTTT; CDR3: CASSPFPGGSDTQYF
D: -; length: 18; V: TRBV7-3; size: -; J: TRBJ1-3; DNA: TGTGCCAGCAGCTTAACTTGGCGGCGGGCCCTCTCTGGAAACACCATATATTTT; CDR3: CASSLTWRRALSGNTIYF
D: TRBD2; length: 14; V: TRBV5-5; size: -; J: TRBJ2-7; DNA: TGTGCCAGCAGCTTAGTTCCGGGGGGAAGCGAGCAGTACTTC; CDR3: CASSLVPGGSEQYF
D: TRBD1; length: 15; V: TRBV29-1; size: few; J: TRBJ2-7; DNA: TGCAGCGTTGAAGCCCGGGACAGGGGTTTCAACGAGCAGTACTTC; CDR3: CSVEARDRGFNEQYF
D: -; length: 12; V: TRBV18; size: -; J: TRBJ2-1; DNA: TGTGCCAGCTCACCCTCGGACAATGAGCAGTTCTTC; CDR3: CASSPSDNEQFF
D: -; length: 11; V: TRBV27; size: -; J: TRBJ2-3; DNA: TGTGCCAGCGGTCCCCGGGATACGCAGTATTTT; CDR3: CASGPRDTQYF
D: -; length: 17; V: TRBV14; size: few; J: TRBJ1-6; DNA: TGTGCCAGCAGCCAATTTCGACGACACAGGAATTATTCACCCCTCCACTTT; CDR3: CASSQFRRHRNYSPLHF
D: -; length: 16; V: TRBV11-1; size: -; J: TRBJ2-7; DNA: TGTGCCAGCAGTAAGGCTCCAGGGTATTCTCCCCACGAGCAGTACTTC; CDR3: CASSKAPGYSPHEQYF
D: -; length: 11; V: TRBV29-1; size: -; J: TRBJ1-2; DNA: TGCAGCTCCGAGGGGGTGGAAGGCTACACCTTC; CDR3: CSSEGVEGYTF
D: TRBD1; length: 15; V: TRBV18; size: -; J: TRBJ2-3; DNA: TGTGCCAGCTCACCGGGACAGGGGGGCACAGATACGCAGTATTTT; CDR3: CASSPGQGGTDTQYF
D: -; length: 11; V: TRBV30; size: -; J: TRBJ1-2; DNA: TGTGCCTGGCCCAGGGTAGGGGGCTACACCTTC; CDR3: CAWPRVGGYTF
D: TRBD1; length: 16; V: TRBV4-3; size: -; J: TRBJ1-2; DNA: TGCGCCAGCAGCCAAGCCGACAGGGACCTAAACTATGGCTACACCTTC; CDR3: CASSQADRDLNYGYTF
D: -; length: 13; V: TRBV11-2; size: -; J: TRBJ1-1; DNA: TGTGCCAGCAGCTTAGGTAGAAACACTGAAGCTTTCTTT; CDR3: CASSLGRNTEAFF
D: -; length: 15; V: TRBV5-3; size: -; J: TRBJ2-2; DNA: TGTGCCAGAAGCTTGGACAGGGATGGCACCGGGGAGCTGTTTTTT; CDR3: CARSLDRDGTGELFF
D: -; length: 13; V: TRBV25-1; size: -; J: TRBJ2-2; DNA: TGTGCCAGCATGAAGGGGAACACCGGGGAGCTGTTTTTT; CDR3: CASMKGNTGELFF
D: -; length: 12; V: TRBV29-1; size: -; J: TRBJ2-1; DNA: TGCAGCGCGAAACGGCCTGCGAGCCCTGAGTTCTTC; CDR3: CSAKRPASPEFF
D: -; length: 12; V: TRBV7-8; size: -; J: TRBJ1-5; DNA: TGTGCCAGCAGCTTAGTGGGTCAGCCCCAGCATTTT; CDR3: CASSLVGQPQHF
D: TRBD2; length: 15; V: TRBV6-1; size: many; J: TRBJ2-7; DNA: TGTGCCAGCAGTGAAGAAGCGGGAGTCTACTACGAGCAGTACTTC; CDR3: CASSEEAGVYYEQYF
D: -; length: 13; V: TRBV7-3; size: once; J: TRBJ1-1; DNA: TGTGCCAGCAGCTCCACGGGGGAAACTGAAGCTTTCTTT; CDR3: CASSSTGETEAFF
D: -; length: 16; V: TRBV27; size: -; J: TRBJ2-7; DNA: TGTGCCAGCAGTTTTTGGGGCTTGGGGGGCGGCTACGAGCAGTACTTC; CDR3: CASSFWGLGGGYEQYF
D: -; length: 15; V: TRBV5-1; size: -; J: TRBJ1-2; DNA: TGCGCCAGCAGCTTGGGGGCCGGGATGGACTATGGCTACACCTTC; CDR3: CASSLGAGMDYGYTF
D: -; length: 13; V: TRBV7-7; size: -; J: TRBJ1-3; DNA: TGTGCTAGCAGCTTGAAAAGGGGAAACACCATATATTTT; CDR3: CASSLKRGNTIYF
D: -; length: 13; V: TRBV19; size: -; J: TRBJ1-1; DNA: TGTGCCTCCGGGGGTACATTGAACACTGAAGCTTTCTTT; CDR3: CASGGTLNTEAFF
D: -; length: 13; V: TRBV9; size: -; J: TRBJ1-1; DNA: TGTGCCAGCAGCGTATCAGGGCACACTGAAGCTTTCTTT; CDR3: CASSVSGHTEAFF
D: TRBD2; length: 22; V: TRBV4-1; size: -; J: TRBJ2-3; DNA: TGCGCCAGCAGCCAAGATCCGGGACTAGCGGGAGTTGGGGCCACTAGCACAGATACGCAGTATTTT; CDR3: CASSQDPGLAGVGATSTDTQYF
D: -; length: 16; V: TRBV4-2; size: -; J: TRBJ1-3; DNA: TGTGCCAGCAGCCAAACATGGGCCCGAGGAGGAAACACCATATATTTT; CDR3: CASSQTWARGGNTIYF